The 5 T cell receptor beta chains below were found in one sample sequenced in a study of shared clonotypes between healthy human individuals. Libraries were prepared by immunoSEQ multiplex PCR; TCRdb keeps only in-frame clonotypes and omits some of them. Among about 680,000 clones, about 74% were seen once, and the ten largest hold over 1.5%. Source material: memory CD4+ T cells sorted from blood. The subset was: CD45RA-negative fraction. Receptors were obtained from a woman aged 25 to 45 in good health.

As to this clone: Within the sample, other DNA sequences also encode this same CDR3. The V gene is TRBV5-1, the J gene TRBJ1-5; D is unclear. This CDR3 is 13 amino acids long. Trimming cost V 0 bases and J 4 bases, with 5 bases left between them. Per the germline V gene, CDR1 is SGHRS and CDR2 is YFSETQ. The CDR3 DNA follows: TGCGCCAGCAGCTTGGGATTAAATCAGCCCCAGCATTTT. This gives the protein CASSLGLNQPQHF.

The genes are TRBV5-4 and TRBJ1-4; 7 nucleotides align to TRBD1. Germline CDR1 is SGHNT and CDR2 is YYREEE (reference sequence). V lost 4 bases, J lost 5 bases, and 8 bases stayed unmatched. The CDR3 consists of 15 residues. The CDR3 nucleotides are TGTGCCAGCAGCAAGGCTGACAGGGTAAATGAAAAACTGTTTTTT. Translated, it gives CASSKADRVNEKLFF.

The rearrangement uses TRBV28 and TRBJ2-7; 7 bases map to TRBD2. Germline assignment: CDR1 MDHEN and CDR2 SYDVKM. This CDR3 comprises 13 residues. Trimming cost V 5 bases and J 5 bases; bases outside gene matches: 6. CDR3 protein: CASSARLAHEQYF. The CDR3 DNA is TGTGCCAGCAGTGCCAGACTAGCCCACGAGCAGTACTTC.

This chain connects TRBV18 to TRBJ2-7; D unclear. The germline V gene has CDR1 KGHSH and CDR2 LQKENI. V dropped 4 bases and J dropped 7 bases, with 14 bases sitting between them. CDR3 length equals 13 residues. The CDR3: CASSRAQTEEQYF. CDR3 coding DNA: TGTGCCAGCTCACGAGCTCAAACAGAAGAGCAGTACTTC. Based on the CDR3 plus reference TRBV18 and TRBJ2-7, the full variable domain is NAGVMQNPRHLVRRRGQEARLRCSPMKGHSHVYWYRQLPEEGLKFMVYLQKENIIDESGMPKERFSAEFPKEGPSILRIQQVVRGDSAAYFCASSRAQTEEQYFGPGTRLTVT.

The table lists this clone with a count of one. This rearrangement joins TRBV29-1 to TRBJ2-2, with a possible D match to TRBD1 (6 bases). Germline V gene sequence: CDR1 SQVTM, CDR2 ANQGSEA. This CDR3 is built from 14 residues. V was shortened by 5 bases and J by 2 bases, with 12 bases between the two germline ends. The CDR3 DNA reads TGCAGCGTTAGCGACGGGACAAACACCGGGGAGCTGTTTTTT. It yields the protein CSVSDGTNTGELFF.